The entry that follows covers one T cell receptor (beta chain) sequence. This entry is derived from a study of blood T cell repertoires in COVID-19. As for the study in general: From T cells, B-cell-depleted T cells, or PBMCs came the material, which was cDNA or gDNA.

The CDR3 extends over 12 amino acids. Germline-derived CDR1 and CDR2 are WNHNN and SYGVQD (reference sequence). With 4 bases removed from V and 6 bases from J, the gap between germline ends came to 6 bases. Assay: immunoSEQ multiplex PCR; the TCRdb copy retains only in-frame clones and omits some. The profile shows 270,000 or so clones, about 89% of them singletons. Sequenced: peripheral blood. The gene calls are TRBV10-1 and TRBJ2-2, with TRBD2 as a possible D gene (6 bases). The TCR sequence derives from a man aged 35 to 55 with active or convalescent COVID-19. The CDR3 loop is CASSGGAGELFF. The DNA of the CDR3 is TGCGCCAGCAGTGGGGGGGCCGGGGAGCTGTTTTTT.